A single sample is the source of the 6 T cell receptor beta chains below, sequenced in a study of T-cell reconstitution after alpha-beta-depleted transplantation in children. Using unique molecular identifiers, the investigators prepared the TCRbeta library. TCRdb re-called the PCR reads through MiXCR, storing one row per CDR3 protein. The sample holds about 300,000 distinct CDR3 sequences, around 9.1% seen once. This specimen consisted of PBMCs, obtained before TCRalphabeta/CD19-depleted stem cell transplant. The receptors shown here come from a boy less than two years old with acute myeloid leukemia, due to receive a stem cell transplant.

This clonotype was counted only a few times. This chain joins TRBV2 and TRBJ2-1, with TRBD1 identical over 9 bases. CDR3 size: 15 residues. Germline V gene sequence: CDR1 SNHLY, CDR2 FYNNEI. The V segment lost 6 bases and the J segment 4 bases; nucleotides outside the gene matches: 7. Here the CDR3 reads CASSQTGGQYNEQFF. CDR3 nucleotide sequence: TGTGCCAGCAGCCAGACAGGGGGGCAATACAATGAGCAGTTCTTC.

The chain carries TRBV28 and TRBJ2-7, with D tentatively TRBD1 or TRBD2 (6 bases each). The CDR3 covers 13 residues. V gave up 7 bases and J gave up 2 bases, with 12 bases separating them. Germline values: CDR1 MDHEN, CDR2 SYDVKM. The CDR3 nucleotides read TGTGCCAGCAAGGGGGGATCCCCCTACGAGCAGTACTTC. Its translation: CASKGGSPYEQYF. The full variable domain, rest sourced from reference TRBV28 and TRBJ2-7, is DVKVTQSSRYLVKRTGEKVFLECVQDMDHENMFWYRQDPGLGLRLIYFSYDVKMKEKGDIPEGYSVSREKKERFSLILESASTNQTSMYLCASKGGSPYEQYFGPGTRLTVT.

Concerning this clonotype: A much larger clone sits a single nucleotide away, making a read error possible. This sequence joins TRBV6-5 and TRBJ2-2; D is uncertain. CDR3 length: 13 amino acids. Trimming stripped 2 bases from V and 4 bases from J, with 5 bases between. The germline gives CDR1 MNHEY, CDR2 SVGAGI. The CDR3 DNA sequence: TGTGCCAGCAGTTACATCGTCACCGGGGAGCTGTTTTTT. Translation gives CASSYIVTGELFF.

The chain has TRBV20-1 and TRBJ2-2; D is unresolved. CDR3 size: 14 residues. V was trimmed by 1 base and J by 6 bases, leaving 12 bases between them. Germline lookup yields CDR1 DFQATT and CDR2 SNEGSKA (reference sequence). This chain's CDR3 is CSARGGRFSGELFF. The DNA for the CDR3 is TGCAGTGCTAGAGGGGGAAGGTTTTCCGGGGAGCTGTTTTTT.

This clonotype came up many times. The chain links TRBV9 to TRBJ2-5; tentative D call: TRBD2 (5 bases). Germline loops: CDR1 SGDLS, CDR2 YYNGEE. The CDR3 is 15 residues long. V was clipped by 4 bases and J by 5 bases, with 18 bases between them. For the CDR3, the DNA is TGTGCCAGCAGCCCAGAGTTAAGGTGGAGGGAGACCCAGTACTTC. Translation: CASSPELRWRETQYF. Variable domain in full (rest from reference TRBV9 and TRBJ2-5): DSGVTQTPKHLITATGQRVTLRCSPRSGDLSVYWYQQSLDQGLQFLIQYYNGEERAKGNILERFSAQQFPDLHSELNLSSLELGDSALYFCASSPELRWRETQYFGPGTRLLVL.

There are many counts of this clonotype. The DNA of the CDR3 is TGCGCCAGCAGCTGGGGGGAAGGAGAAGCTTTCTTT. This encodes CASSWGEGEAFF. This chain links TRBV5-1 with TRBJ1-1; D may be TRBD1 (5 bases). This CDR3 comprises 12 residues. The V end lost 3 bases, the J end lost 8 bases, and 11 bases lay between the germline ends. CDR1 is SGHRS and CDR2 is YFSETQ in the germline V gene.